What follows is one TCR beta chain and its context. This record belongs to a study of cytomegalovirus exposure and HLA in healthy donors. Produced via immunoSEQ multiplex PCR; TCRdb's table is partial and in-frame only. Of 90,000 to 150,000 clones listed, approximately 88% were seen once; the top ten hold about 6%. The germline V gene has CDR1 SNHLY and CDR2 FYNNEI. J was trimmed by 4 bases and V by 5 bases; bases with no gene match: 3. The CDR3 has 14 residues. Sequenced input: PBMCs. The clonotype comes from a woman aged 18-29 years in good health and CMV-seropositive. The chain couples TRBV2 to TRBJ1-1, with 11 nucleotides matching TRBD1. CDR3 sequence: CASSTGQGATEAFF. As DNA, the CDR3 is TGTGCCAGCAGTACAGGACAGGGGGCCACTGAAGCTTTCTTT.